Below are 20 T cell receptor beta chains sequenced from a single sample in a study of early T cells in non-severe SARS-CoV-2 infection. TCRdb ran MiXCR on the 5' RACE reads and lists one entry per CDR3 protein. The repertoire holds about 72,000 distinct CDR3 sequences, with less than 9.5% as singletons. The specimen was whole blood. The receptors derive from an adult who was a healthcare worker with PCR-confirmed SARS-CoV-2 infection or an uninfected control (not recorded which).

This rearrangement joins TRBV4-1 to TRBJ2-1; 9 bases match TRBD2. J gave up 4 bases and V 1 base, and 8 bases lay outside the gene matches. CDR1 is MGHRA and CDR2 is YSYEKL in the germline V gene. The CDR3 totals 17 residues. CDR3 nucleotide sequence: TGCGCCAGCAGCCAAGGAAGCGTAGCGGGAGTGTACAATGAGCAGTTCTTC. Residues: CASSQGSVAGVYNEQFF.

This sequence joins TRBV21-1 and TRBJ2-4; no DNA check was done on the table's D call, TRBD2. TRBV21-1 represents a pseudogene. This CDR3 comprises 19 residues. Written as DNA, the CDR3 is TGTGCCAGCAGCACCCAATGGACTAGCGGGAGTCATACCAAAAACATTCAGTACTTC. Translated, it gives CASSTQWTSGSHTKNIQYF.

This clonotype was seen many times. The chain carries TRBV29-1 and TRBJ1-2; D gene ambiguous. The V gene's germline CDR1 is SQVTM and CDR2 ANQGSEA. Trimming removed 7 bases from V and 2 bases from J, with 5 bases in between. CDR3 length equals 10 residues. For the CDR3, the DNA is TGCAGCGCCCTAAACTATGGCTACACCTTC. Translating gives CSALNYGYTF.

This clonotype was counted a few times. The rearrangement joins TRBV2 to TRBJ1-2, with 9 bases identical to TRBD1. CDR3 length equals 14 residues. V lost 8 bases and J lost 4; bases outside the gene matches: 8. CDR1 is SNHLY, CDR2 FYNNEI, per germline. The CDR3 is CASEGQGFGYGYTF. For the CDR3, the DNA is TGTGCCAGCGAAGGACAGGGGTTTGGCTATGGCTACACCTTC.

This rearrangement joins TRBV28 to TRBJ2-7, with D maybe TRBD2 (5 bases). The CDR3 loop spans 15 amino acids. From germline, CDR1 is MDHEN and CDR2 SYDVKM. V dropped 8 bases and J dropped 0 bases, with 17 bases sitting between them. The CDR3 DNA reads TGTGCCAGCTTTGGAGGCACAGCTAGCTCCTACGAGCAGTACTTC. Its translation is CASFGGTASSYEQYF.

The chain couples TRBV12-3 or TRBV12-4 to TRBJ1-6; D remains unclear. The CDR3 has 15 residues. Deletions cut 5 bases from V and 0 bases from J, with 8 bases between. The CDR3 loop reads CASSPSSSYNSPLHF. The CDR3 DNA reads TGTGCCAGCAGTCCCTCTAGCTCCTATAATTCACCCCTCCACTTT.

This clonotype came up a few times. The rearrangement uses TRBV2 and TRBJ2-2; no clear D gene. V dropped 8 bases and J dropped 5 bases, with 12 bases sitting between them. Per the germline V gene, CDR1 is SNHLY and CDR2 is FYNNEI. This CDR3 is 13 amino acids long. CDR3: CASGEQFTGELFF. CDR3 DNA sequence: TGTGCCAGCGGGGAACAGTTTACCGGGGAGCTGTTTTTT.

This clonotype was recorded many times. The chain has TRBV3-1 and TRBJ1-3; unclear D gene. CDR1 is LGHDT and CDR2 is YNNKEL in the germline V gene (reference sequence). There are 15 residues in the CDR3. Trimming pared 0 bases from V and 0 bases from J, leaving 6 bases between. This CDR3 is CASSQDLISGNTIYF. CDR3 DNA sequence: TGTGCCAGCAGCCAAGATCTAATCTCTGGAAACACCATATATTTT. The variable domain in full, with the rest retrieved from reference TRBV3-1 and TRBJ1-3, is DTAVSQTPKYLVTQMGNDKSIKCEQNLGHDTMYWYKQDSKKFLKIMFSYNNKELIINETVPNRFSPKSPDKAHLNLHINSLELGDSAVYFCASSQDLISGNTIYFGEGSWLTVV.

In its sample, this clonotype was seen a few times. The V and J genes are TRBV29-1 and TRBJ2-3, with 9 bases lining up with TRBD2. CDR3 length: 15 amino acids. The germline gives CDR1 SQVTM, CDR2 ANQGSEA. V lost 5 bases, J lost 0 bases, and 6 bases stayed unmatched. The CDR3: CSVRRLAASTDTQYF. The CDR3 bases are TGCAGCGTTCGCAGACTAGCGGCTAGCACAGATACGCAGTATTTT.

This clonotype occurred many times. The chain links TRBV7-3 to TRBJ2-5, with D maybe TRBD1 (5 bases). V lost 4 bases, J lost 3 bases, and 9 bases lay in between. The CDR3 is made up of 13 amino acids. The germline CDR1 and CDR2 sequences are SGHTA and FQGTGA. This CDR3 reads CASSSGHEETQYF. CDR3 sequence (DNA): TGTGCCAGCAGCTCCGGACATGAAGAGACCCAGTACTTC. Combining the CDR3 with reference TRBV7-3 and TRBJ2-5 gives the whole variable domain GAGVSQTPSNKVTEKGKYVELRCDPISGHTALYWYRQSLGQGPEFLIYFQGTGAADDSGLPNDRFFAVRPEGSVSTLKIQRTERGDSAVYLCASSSGHEETQYFGPGTRLLVL.

The V call is TRBV4-2, the J call TRBJ2-3; the D is unclear. CDR3 size: 17 residues. Germline CDR1 and CDR2: LGHNA and YNFKEQ. Trimming took off 0 bases at V and 2 bases at J, with 15 bases between the two ends. This CDR3 is CASSQDGAAPSTDTQYF. The CDR3 nucleotides are TGTGCCAGCAGCCAAGATGGCGCGGCCCCTTCCACAGATACGCAGTATTTT.

This clonotype occurred a few times. The CDR3 DNA is TGTGCCAGCAGCTTAGCCACGGACTTCTCCAATGAGCAGTTCTTC. It yields the protein CASSLATDFSNEQFF. J is TRBJ2-1 and V is TRBV7-9, with D tentatively TRBD2 (5 bases). CDR3 length: 15 amino acids. V lost 0 bases to trimming and J lost 6 bases, with 12 bases between them. From germline, CDR1 is SEHNR and CDR2 FQNEAQ (reference sequence).

This clonotype was seen many times. V is TRBV29-1 and J is TRBJ2-3, with no clear D. Looked up from germline, CDR1 is SQVTM and CDR2 is ANQGSEA. Trimming removed 3 bases at V and 4 bases at J, with 5 bases between. The CDR3 spans 11 residues. The CDR3 coding sequence is TGCAGCGTTGAGCGGTCAGATACGCAGTATTTT. It yields the protein CSVERSDTQYF.

This clonotype occurred many times. J is TRBJ2-2 and V is TRBV7-6; unclear D gene. The germline V gene has CDR1 SGHVS and CDR2 FNYEAQ. Trimming removed 5 bases from V and 7 bases from J, with 11 bases in between. CDR3 length equals 13 residues. For the CDR3, the DNA is TGTGCCAGCAGCGTAGAGTGGAACGGGGAGCTGTTTTTT. Its protein product is CASSVEWNGELFF.

This clonotype was detected ten times or more. The chain links TRBV6-6 to TRBJ2-3; tentative D call: TRBD2 (5 bases). Trimming removed 6 bases at V and 4 bases at J, with 11 bases between. The CDR3 has 13 residues. From germline, CDR1 is MNHNY and CDR2 SVGAGI (reference sequence). In DNA, the CDR3 is TGTGCCAGCAGCCGGGGTAGCGCAGATACGCAGTATTTT. It encodes CASSRGSADTQYF.

V is TRBV2 and J is TRBJ2-7; 7 nucleotides match TRBD2. After removal of 8 bases from V and 7 bases from J, the junction contained 11 bases not matched to a gene. Per the germline V gene, CDR1 is SNHLY and CDR2 is FYNNEI. The CDR3 sequence is 13 residues long. CDR3 sequence: CASSGTNVGEQYF. CDR3 in DNA: TGTGCCAGCTCGGGGACTAACGTTGGGGAGCAGTACTTC.

V usage is TRBV20-1 and J usage is TRBJ2-5; 10 nucleotides match TRBD1. V shed 8 bases, J shed 4 bases, and the junction held 10 bases outside the gene matches. Germline values: CDR1 DFQATT, CDR2 SNEGSKA (reference sequence). This CDR3 is built from 14 residues. In DNA, the CDR3 is TGCAGTCCTAAACAAGGGACAGGGGCAGAGACCCAGTACTTC. Translation: CSPKQGTGAETQYF.

This rearrangement joins TRBV10-2 to TRBJ2-1, with 16 positions matching TRBD2. This CDR3 has 17 amino acids. Trimming removed 8 bases from V and 6 bases from J; junction bases left unmatched: 10. Germline-derived CDR1 and CDR2 are WSHSY and SAAADI. CDR3 nucleotides: TGCGCCAGCGGGGAGGGGACTAGCGGGAGGGCCGCCAATGAGCAGTTCTTC. Residues: CASGEGTSGRAANEQFF.

This clonotype was counted a few times. The chain recombines TRBV29-1 with TRBJ2-7, with a weak D call TRBD2 (6 bases). With 5 bases removed from V and 5 bases from J, the gap between germline ends came to 22 bases. Germline lookup yields CDR1 SQVTM and CDR2 ANQGSEA. This CDR3 is built from 15 residues. CDR3 nucleotide sequence: TGCAGCGTTATAGGCGGGATAGTGGACGGAGACGAGCAGTACTTC. Translating it yields CSVIGGIVDGDEQYF.

This clonotype was seen a handful of times. The V gene is TRBV27, the J gene TRBJ2-5; D unresolved. The length of the CDR3 is 12 residues. V was shortened by 4 bases and J by 8 bases, with 11 bases between the two germline ends. The germline gives CDR1 MNHEY, CDR2 SMNVEV (reference sequence). The DNA of the CDR3 is TGTGCCAGCAGTTCCTCGGACGGCACCCAGTACTTC. Translation: CASSSSDGTQYF.